What follows are 15 T cell receptor beta chains derived from one specimen sequenced in a study of chemoradiotherapy in HPV16-positive cancers. Assay used: immunoSEQ multiplex PCR; TCRdb lists only in-frame clones, some missing. The sample includes about 6,500 clones, around 87% of them seen just once. The sample in question was tumor tissue, obtained from a patient who underwent chemoradiotherapy. The source is a human donor with HPV-associated anogenital cancer.

The chain combines TRBV7-2 with TRBJ2-4; D may be TRBD2 (6 bases). Trimming pared 1 base from V and 9 bases from J, leaving 13 bases between. The germline V gene encodes CDR1 SGHTA and CDR2 FQGNSA. CDR3 length: 14 residues. CDR3 nucleotide sequence: TGTGCCAGCAGCTTAGTTGGACGGGGGAGCATTCAGTACTTC. Its protein product is CASSLVGRGSIQYF.

The chain employs TRBV28 and TRBJ1-4; 7 bases fit TRBD1. J gave up 7 bases and V 5 bases, and 7 bases lay outside the gene matches. The length of the CDR3 is 14 residues. CDR1 and CDR2 from the germline V gene are MDHEN and SYDVKM. The CDR3 coding sequence is TGTGCCAGCAGTATCGAGACAGGGACTGAAAAACTGTTTTTT. Amino acid sequence: CASSIETGTEKLFF.

The chain joins TRBV5-6 to TRBJ2-4; D is possibly TRBD1 (6 bases). The CDR3 is made up of 15 amino acids. Germline CDR1 and CDR2: SGHDT and YYEEEE. V lost 4 bases, J lost 8 bases, and 19 bases lay in between. CDR3 sequence reads: CASSRGGTTVYIQYF. In DNA form, the CDR3 reads TGTGCCAGCAGCCGGGGTGGGACAACCGTTTACATTCAGTACTTC.

This chain links TRBV7-6 with TRBJ2-1; 7 bases line up with TRBD2. The V and J ends lost 2 bases and 4 bases, in that order; junction bases with no gene match: 8. CDR3 length: 16 residues. The germline V gene encodes CDR1 SGHVS and CDR2 FNYEAQ. The chain's CDR3 is CASSLSPSGHYNEQFF. CDR3 bases: TGTGCCAGCAGCTTATCGCCTAGCGGACATTACAATGAGCAGTTCTTC.

The V call is TRBV12-5, the J call TRBJ2-1; D not resolved. The germline gives CDR1 LGHNT, CDR2 FRNRAP. Trimming removed 1 base at V and 7 bases at J, with 8 bases between. The CDR3 spans 13 residues. CDR3 in DNA: TGTGCTAGTGGTTTGGACTGGGGTAATGAGCAGTTCTTC. It yields the protein CASGLDWGNEQFF.

The V gene is TRBV9, the J gene TRBJ2-5; no clear D gene. The CDR3 sequence is 14 residues long. Germline CDR1 and CDR2: SGDLS and YYNGEE. V lost 4 bases, J lost 4 bases, and 14 bases lay in between. This CDR3 reads CASSPYSGRETQYF. CDR3 coding DNA: TGTGCCAGCAGCCCCTACTCCGGGCGAGAGACCCAGTACTTC.

V gene TRBV2 combines with J gene TRBJ1-5; D perhaps matches TRBD1 (5 bases). Looked up from germline, CDR1 is SNHLY and CDR2 is FYNNEI. Between the trimmed V and J ends, which lost 4 bases and 0 bases, there was a span of 10 bases. The CDR3 runs 15 residues. Written as DNA, the CDR3 is TGTGCCAGCAGTGTTGGGGGGAGTAGCAATCAGCCCCAGCATTTT. Residues: CASSVGGSSNQPQHF.

The V and J genes are TRBV25-1 and TRBJ1-2, with D unclear. The CDR3 has 14 residues. Trimming shortened V by 3 bases and J by 4 bases, and 12 bases separated the two germline ends. Germline CDR1 and CDR2: MGHDK and SYGVNS. The DNA for the CDR3 is TGTGCCAGCAGTGATCGACCCGAGATCTATGGCTACACCTTC. Translation: CASSDRPEIYGYTF.

V gene TRBV28 combines with J gene TRBJ1-5; TRBD1 matches at 10 bases. This CDR3 has 15 residues. The J segment lost 4 bases and the V segment lost 2 bases, leaving 2 bases of the junction unmatched. CDR1 and CDR2 from the germline V gene are MDHEN and SYDVKM. CDR3 amino acids: CASSLRDRGNQPQHF. DNA of the CDR3: TGTGCCAGCAGTTTAAGGGACAGGGGTAATCAGCCCCAGCATTTT.

The chain links TRBV5-1 to TRBJ2-3, with D perhaps TRBD2 (5 bases). Deletions cut 0 bases from V and 0 bases from J, with 11 bases between. The CDR3 is made up of 16 amino acids. From germline, CDR1 is SGHRS and CDR2 YFSETQ. For the CDR3, the DNA is TGCGCCAGCAGCTTGGAGGCGGGTACTAGCACAGATACGCAGTATTTT. Amino acid sequence: CASSLEAGTSTDTQYF.

The J gene is TRBJ1-2, the V gene TRBV5-1; D ambiguous. Trimming left V 4 bases short and J 3 bases short, with 10 bases between. Germline V gene sequence: CDR1 SGHRS, CDR2 YFSETQ. This CDR3 comprises 13 residues. CDR3 loop: CASSPDNHYGYTF. Here the CDR3 DNA reads TGCGCCAGCAGCCCCGATAACCACTATGGCTACACCTTC.

The chain employs TRBV7-9 and TRBJ1-2; D gene ambiguous. CDR3 length: 13 amino acids. The V end lost 1 base, the J end lost 2 bases, and 5 bases lay between the germline ends. Germline V gene lookup returns CDR1 SEHNR and CDR2 FQNEAQ (reference sequence). The CDR3 is CASSLGQNYGYTF. The DNA of the CDR3 is TGTGCCAGCAGCTTAGGGCAAAACTATGGCTACACCTTC.

The V call is TRBV6-5, the J call TRBJ2-5; no clear D gene. The germline CDR1 and CDR2 sequences are MNHEY and SVGAGI. The CDR3 length is 11 residues. Trimming took 9 bases from V and 5 from J, leaving 10 bases between them. CDR3 nucleotides: TGTGCCAGTGGGTTGCGGGAGACCCAGTACTTC. Its protein is CASGLRETQYF.

The rearrangement joins TRBV9 to TRBJ2-3; possibly TRBD2 for D (7 bases). The CDR3 is 15 residues long. Trimming removed 2 bases at V and 4 bases at J, with 14 bases between. Germline CDR1 is SGDLS and CDR2 is YYNGEE. The CDR3 bases are TGTGCCAGCAGCGTGGGGGGGCTAAGTGCAGATACGCAGTATTTT. Protein sequence: CASSVGGLSADTQYF.

The chain recombines TRBV6-1 with TRBJ1-3, with unresolved D. This CDR3 has 15 amino acids. Trimming removed 3 bases from V and 1 base from J, with 10 bases in between. The germline gives CDR1 MNHNS, CDR2 SASEGT. The CDR3 DNA is TGTGCCAGCAGTGAGTCGGCCGGGTCTGGAAACACCATATATTTT. This sequence encodes CASSESAGSGNTIYF.